This T cell receptor (beta chain) was sequenced during a study of T-cell reconstitution after alpha-beta-depleted transplantation in children. J lost 4 bases, V lost 5 bases, and 5 bases had no gene match. There are 14 residues in the CDR3. Looked up from germline, CDR1 is SGHRS and CDR2 is YFSETQ. This clonotype was recorded many times. Unique molecular identifiers were used in preparing the TCRbeta library. TCRdb processed the PCR reads anew with MiXCR; each CDR3 protein has one entry. The data show roughly 180,000 distinct CDR3 sequences, with 13% to 15% seen just once and over 10% held by the top ten.

The chain carries TRBV5-1 and TRBJ1-1; 10 nucleotides line up with TRBD1. This TCR came from a human donor who donated a stem cell graft to a child with acute lymphoblastic leukemia. The sequencing used PBMCs from the stem cell graft donor, collected from the stem cell graft. The CDR3 loop reads CASRLTGGLTEAFF. The CDR3 DNA sequence: TGCGCCAGCAGGCTGACAGGGGGCCTCACTGAAGCTTTCTTT.